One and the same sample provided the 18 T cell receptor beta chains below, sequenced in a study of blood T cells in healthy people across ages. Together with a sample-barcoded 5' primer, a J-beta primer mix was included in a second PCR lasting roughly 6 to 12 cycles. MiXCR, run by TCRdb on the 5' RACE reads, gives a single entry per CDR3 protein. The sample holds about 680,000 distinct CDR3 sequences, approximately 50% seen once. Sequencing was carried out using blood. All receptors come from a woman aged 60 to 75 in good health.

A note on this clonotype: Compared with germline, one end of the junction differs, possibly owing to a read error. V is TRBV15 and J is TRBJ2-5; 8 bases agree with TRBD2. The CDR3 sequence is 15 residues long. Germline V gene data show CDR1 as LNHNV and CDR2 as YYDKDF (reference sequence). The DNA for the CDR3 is TGTACCACCAGCAGAGATCAGAGCGGGAGTCGGACCCAGTACTTC. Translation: CTTSRDQSGSRTQYF.

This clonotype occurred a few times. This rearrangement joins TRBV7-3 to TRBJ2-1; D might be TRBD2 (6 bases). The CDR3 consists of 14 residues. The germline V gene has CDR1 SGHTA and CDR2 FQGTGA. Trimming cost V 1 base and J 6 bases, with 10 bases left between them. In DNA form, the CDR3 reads TGTGCCAGCAGCTTAAGGAGGGGTACCAATGAGCAGTTCTTC. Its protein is CASSLRRGTNEQFF.

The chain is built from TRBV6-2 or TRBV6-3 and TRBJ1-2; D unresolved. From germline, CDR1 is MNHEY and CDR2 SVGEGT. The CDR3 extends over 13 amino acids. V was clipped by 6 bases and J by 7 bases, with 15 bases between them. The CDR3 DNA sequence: TGTGCCAGCAGCTCCATTGGGTCAGGTGGCTACACCTTC. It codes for CASSSIGSGGYTF.

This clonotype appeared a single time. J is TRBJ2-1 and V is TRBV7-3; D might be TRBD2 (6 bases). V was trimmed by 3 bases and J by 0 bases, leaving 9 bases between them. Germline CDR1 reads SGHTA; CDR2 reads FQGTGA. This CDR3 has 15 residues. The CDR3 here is CASSLDYNSYNEQFF. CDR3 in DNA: TGTGCCAGCAGCTTGGACTACAACTCCTACAATGAGCAGTTCTTC.

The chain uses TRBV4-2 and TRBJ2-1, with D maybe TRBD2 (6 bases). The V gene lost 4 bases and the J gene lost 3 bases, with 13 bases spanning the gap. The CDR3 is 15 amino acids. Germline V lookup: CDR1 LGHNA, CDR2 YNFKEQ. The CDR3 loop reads CASSPGTGFYNEQFF. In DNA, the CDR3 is TGTGCCAGCAGCCCAGGGACTGGTTTCTACAATGAGCAGTTCTTC.

The CDR3 DNA sequence: TGTGCCACCAGCAGGTGGGACGGCACAGATACGCAGTATTTT. Its protein product is CATSRWDGTDTQYF. This rearrangement joins TRBV15 to TRBJ2-3; perhaps D is TRBD1 or TRBD2 (5 bases each). The CDR3 has 14 amino acids. The V end lost 3 bases, the J end lost 1 base, and 8 bases lay between the germline ends. Germline V gene data show CDR1 as LNHNV and CDR2 as YYDKDF (reference sequence).

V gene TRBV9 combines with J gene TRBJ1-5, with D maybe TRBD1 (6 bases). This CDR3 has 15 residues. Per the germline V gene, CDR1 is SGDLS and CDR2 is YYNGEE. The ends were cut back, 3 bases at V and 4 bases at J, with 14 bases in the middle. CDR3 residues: CASSETGLSNQPQHF. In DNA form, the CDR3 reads TGTGCCAGCAGCGAAACAGGGTTATCAAATCAGCCCCAGCATTTT.

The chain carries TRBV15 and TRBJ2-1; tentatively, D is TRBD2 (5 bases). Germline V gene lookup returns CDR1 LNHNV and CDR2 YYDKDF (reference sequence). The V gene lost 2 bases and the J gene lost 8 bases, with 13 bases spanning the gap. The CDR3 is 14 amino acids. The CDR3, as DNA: TGTGCCACCAGCAGACGAACGGACTCCGATGAGCAGTTCTTC. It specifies CATSRRTDSDEQFF. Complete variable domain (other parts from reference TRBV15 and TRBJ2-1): DAMVIQNPRYQVTQFGKPVTLSCSQTLNHNVMYWYQQKSSQAPKLLFHYYDKDFNNEADTPDNFQSRRPNTSFCFLDIRSPGLGDTAMYLCATSRRTDSDEQFFGPGTRLTVL.

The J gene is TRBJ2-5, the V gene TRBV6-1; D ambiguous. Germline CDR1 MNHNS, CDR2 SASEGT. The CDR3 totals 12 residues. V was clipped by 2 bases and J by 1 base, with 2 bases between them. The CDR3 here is CASSETQETQYF. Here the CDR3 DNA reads TGTGCCAGCAGTGAAACCCAAGAGACCCAGTACTTC.

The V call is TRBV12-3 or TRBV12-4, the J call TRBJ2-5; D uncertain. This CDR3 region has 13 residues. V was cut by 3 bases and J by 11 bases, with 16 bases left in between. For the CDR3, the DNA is TGTGCCAGCAGTTTCGGTAGTTACAATGAGCAGTACTTC. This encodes CASSFGSYNEQYF.

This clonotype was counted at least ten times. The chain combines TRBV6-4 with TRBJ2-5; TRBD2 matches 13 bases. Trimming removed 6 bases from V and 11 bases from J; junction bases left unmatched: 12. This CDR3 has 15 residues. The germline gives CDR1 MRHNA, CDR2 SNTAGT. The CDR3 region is CASSLLAGGYNEQYF. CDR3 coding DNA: TGTGCCAGCAGCCTACTAGCGGGAGGGTACAATGAGCAGTACTTC.

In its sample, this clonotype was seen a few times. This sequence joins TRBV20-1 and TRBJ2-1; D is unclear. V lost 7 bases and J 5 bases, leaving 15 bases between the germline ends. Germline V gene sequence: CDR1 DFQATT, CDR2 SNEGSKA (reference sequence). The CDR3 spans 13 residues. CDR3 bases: TGCAGTGGGGGTTGGGCGAACCACAATGAGCAGTTCTTC. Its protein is CSGGWANHNEQFF.

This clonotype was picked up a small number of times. CDR3 sequence (DNA): TGTGCCAGCACCCTTAGCACAGGGGGAATCGAGACCCAGTACTTC. Encoded protein: CASTLSTGGIETQYF. The V and J genes are TRBV7-9 and TRBJ2-7; 8 nucleotides match TRBD1. The J call could be wrong; TRBJ2-5 is a better fit for the DNA end. Germline V gene data show CDR1 as SEHNR and CDR2 as FQNEAQ (reference sequence). This CDR3 spans 15 amino acids.

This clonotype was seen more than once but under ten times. This CDR3 is CSVELAGVGEQFF. DNA of the CDR3: TGCAGCGTTGAACTGGCGGGAGTTGGTGAGCAGTTCTTC. This sequence joins TRBV29-1 and TRBJ2-1; 7 positions match TRBD2. The CDR3 contains 13 residues. The V gene end was trimmed by 2 bases and the J gene end by 9 bases; junction bases not matched to a gene: 7. Germline CDR1 is SQVTM and CDR2 is ANQGSEA.

This chain's CDR3 is CASSFTGGLGETQYF. CDR3 nucleotides: TGCGCCAGCAGCTTCACAGGGGGCCTGGGGGAGACCCAGTACTTC. V gene TRBV5-1 combines with J gene TRBJ2-5; 9 bases are shared with TRBD1. With V trimmed by 2 bases and J by 5 bases, 7 bases remained unmatched. This CDR3 is 15 amino acids long. The germline V gene encodes CDR1 SGHRS and CDR2 YFSETQ.

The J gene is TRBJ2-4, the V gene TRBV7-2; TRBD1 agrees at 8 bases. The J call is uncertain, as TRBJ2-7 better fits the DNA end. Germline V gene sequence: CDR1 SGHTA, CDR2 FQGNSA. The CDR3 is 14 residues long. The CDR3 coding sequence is TGTGCCAGCAGATATGGGACAGGCTTGTACGAGCAGTACTTC. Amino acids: CASRYGTGLYEQYF.

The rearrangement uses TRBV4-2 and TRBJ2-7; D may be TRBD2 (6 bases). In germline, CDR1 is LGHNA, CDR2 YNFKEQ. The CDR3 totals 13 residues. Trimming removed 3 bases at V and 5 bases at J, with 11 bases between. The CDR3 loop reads CASSQERVDEQYF. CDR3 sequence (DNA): TGTGCCAGCAGCCAGGAGCGGGTTGACGAGCAGTACTTC.

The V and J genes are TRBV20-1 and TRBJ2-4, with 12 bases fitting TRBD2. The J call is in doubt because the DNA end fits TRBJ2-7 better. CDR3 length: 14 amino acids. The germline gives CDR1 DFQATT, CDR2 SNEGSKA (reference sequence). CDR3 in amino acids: CSACRLAGVREQYF. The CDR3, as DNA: TGCAGTGCTTGCAGACTAGCGGGAGTTCGCGAGCAGTACTTC.